Shown below are 21 T cell receptor beta chains from a single sample sequenced in a study of blood T cell repertoires in COVID-19. Clones were sequenced by immunoSEQ multiplex PCR, and TCRdb holds only the in-frame ones, with some missing. The sample includes approximately 270,000 clones, around nine tenths of them seen just once. Sequenced: PBMCs or T cells enriched from blood (not recorded which). All receptors come from an older woman who had recovered from COVID-19.

V gene TRBV5-8 combines with J gene TRBJ1-1; 7 bases align to TRBD1. This CDR3 is 15 amino acids long. CDR1 is SGHTS, CDR2 YDEGEE, per germline. V shed 1 base and J 3 bases; nucleotides not matched to a gene: 6. The CDR3 DNA is TGTGCCAGCAGCTTGCACCCAGGGGGATACACTGAAGCTTTCTTT. Its translation is CASSLHPGGYTEAFF.

The V and J genes are TRBV18 and TRBJ1-2; 8 bases map to TRBD1. The CDR3 runs 16 residues. J lost 5 bases, V lost 1 base, and 9 bases had no gene match. From germline, CDR1 is KGHSH and CDR2 LQKENI. Written as DNA, the CDR3 is TGTGCCAGCTCACCACAATCAGGACAGGGCGCGTATGGCTACACCTTC. Encoded protein: CASSPQSGQGAYGYTF.

The V gene is TRBV5-1, the J gene TRBJ1-1; the match to TRBD1 covers 7 bases. There are 14 residues in the CDR3. The V and J ends lost 5 bases and 1 base, in that order; junction bases with no gene match: 5. Germline CDR1 reads SGHRS; CDR2 reads YFSETQ. CDR3 in amino acids: CASSIRTGNTEAFF. CDR3 sequence (DNA): TGCGCCAGCAGTATTCGGACAGGGAACACTGAAGCTTTCTTT.

The J gene is TRBJ1-3, the V gene TRBV18, with 9 bases aligning to TRBD1. Germline assignment: CDR1 KGHSH and CDR2 LQKENI. J was trimmed by 2 bases and V by 3 bases; bases with no gene match: 5. The CDR3 loop spans 16 amino acids. The chain's CDR3 is CASSPAGTGTGNTIYF. CDR3 nucleotides: TGTGCCAGCTCACCGGCCGGGACAGGGACTGGAAACACCATATATTTT.

In this sample, this clone turned up a few times. V usage is TRBV28 and J usage is TRBJ2-2; perhaps TRBD2 as D (6 bases). The CDR3 runs to 15 residues. In germline, CDR1 is MDHEN, CDR2 SYDVKM. V shed 5 bases and J shed 5 bases, with 15 bases lying between them. CDR3: CASSRGSPRTGELFF. The CDR3 region has the DNA TGTGCCAGCAGTCGGGGGAGCCCGCGGACCGGGGAGCTGTTTTTT.

The chain recombines TRBV7-3 with TRBJ1-6; 7 bases are a match to TRBD1. Germline V gene sequence: CDR1 SGHTA, CDR2 FQGTGA. The V gene end was trimmed by 4 bases and the J gene end by 7 bases; junction bases not matched to a gene: 7. The CDR3 has 15 amino acids. CDR3 nucleotide sequence: TGTGCCAGCAGCTCCTCCGGGACAGAAAATTCACCCCTCCACTTT. It translates to CASSSSGTENSPLHF. The full variable domain, in which reference TRBV7-3 and TRBJ1-6 provide the parts outside the CDR3, is GAGVSQTPSNKVTEKGKYVELRCDPISGHTALYWYRQSLGQGPEFLIYFQGTGAADDSGLPNDRFFAVRPEGSVSTLKIQRTERGDSAVYLCASSSSGTENSPLHFGNGTRLTVT.

J is TRBJ2-2 and V is TRBV28; D is uncertain. Trimming cost V 2 bases and J 4 bases, with 2 bases left between them. The CDR3 consists of 12 residues. In germline, CDR1 is MDHEN, CDR2 SYDVKM. CDR3 region: CASSLLTGELFF. In nucleotides, the CDR3 is TGTGCCAGCAGTTTACTCACCGGGGAGCTGTTTTTT.

The chain carries TRBV4-1 and TRBJ2-3, with 8 bases that match TRBD2. V dropped 4 bases and J dropped 1; count of bases not matched to a gene: 4. Germline V gene lookup returns CDR1 MGHRA and CDR2 YSYEKL. The CDR3 sequence is 15 residues long. DNA for the CDR3: TGCGCCAGCAGCCTCCCAGCGGGGGGCACAGATACGCAGTATTTT. Encoded protein: CASSLPAGGTDTQYF.

The V and J genes are TRBV9 and TRBJ2-5, with unresolved D. V shed 0 bases and J shed 2 bases, with 5 bases lying between them. The CDR3 runs to 13 residues. Germline V CDR1 and CDR2: SGDLS, YYNGEE. This CDR3 reads CASSVAVQETQYF. In DNA form, the CDR3 reads TGTGCCAGCAGCGTAGCGGTACAAGAGACCCAGTACTTC.

The CDR3 sequence is CAISESGTGRETQYF. Written as DNA, the CDR3 is TGTGCCATCAGTGAGTCGGGGACAGGGCGAGAGACCCAGTACTTC. The chain joins TRBV10-3 to TRBJ2-5, with TRBD1 matching 9 bases. The V and J ends lost 0 bases and 4 bases, in that order; junction bases with no gene match: 3. This CDR3 is built from 15 residues. Germline CDR1 and CDR2: ENHRY and SYGVKD.

As DNA, the CDR3 is TGTGCCAGCACCCCGCGAAGGGGTACCAATCAGCCCCAGCATTTT. It codes for CASTPRRGTNQPQHF. The chain couples TRBV2 to TRBJ1-5, with D maybe TRBD1 (5 bases). The CDR3 runs 15 residues. The V and J ends lost 7 bases and 3 bases respectively, with 16 bases between them. The V gene's germline CDR1 is SNHLY and CDR2 FYNNEI.

This rearrangement joins TRBV7-3 to TRBJ2-1, with D tentatively TRBD1 (6 bases). The CDR3 runs to 14 residues. Germline V CDR1 and CDR2: SGHTA, FQGTGA. V was shortened by 2 bases and J by 4 bases, with 9 bases between the two germline ends. This chain's CDR3 is CASSLGGRYNEQFF. The CDR3 DNA sequence: TGTGCCAGCAGCTTAGGGGGCAGGTACAATGAGCAGTTCTTC.

CDR3 in DNA: TGTGCCAGTACCCTTGGGGCGTGGGGCGTGAACACTGAAGCTTTCTTT. It translates to CASTLGAWGVNTEAFF. This chain joins TRBV18 and TRBJ1-1; TRBD1 might be the D (5 bases). CDR3 length: 16 amino acids. Germline CDR1 is KGHSH and CDR2 is LQKENI. V lost 9 bases and J lost 0, with 20 bases in between.

This clone was counted once. The chain combines TRBV10-1 with TRBJ2-5, with D hard to call. Germline V gives CDR1 WNHNN, CDR2 SYGVQD (reference sequence). This CDR3 is built from 14 residues. V was trimmed by 5 bases and J by 5 bases, leaving 15 bases between them. The CDR3 DNA is TGCGCCAGCAGTAGACACCCCGCCCGGGAGACCCAGTACTTC. It yields the protein CASSRHPARETQYF.

This clone was found once. The genes are TRBV5-1 and TRBJ2-1; 7 bases line up with TRBD2. This CDR3 is built from 15 residues. V lost 4 bases, J lost 4 bases, and 8 bases stayed unmatched. Germline values: CDR1 SGHRS, CDR2 YFSETQ. The CDR3 is CASSLLREPYNEQFF. The CDR3, as DNA: TGCGCCAGCAGCCTATTGCGGGAGCCTTACAATGAGCAGTTCTTC.

DNA of the CDR3: TGTGCCAGCAGCTTCAGGTTGGGGACAAGAAGCGAGCAGTACTTC. Translation: CASSFRLGTRSEQYF. V and J are TRBV11-2 and TRBJ2-7; possibly TRBD1 for D (6 bases). Trimming took 3 bases from V and 6 from J, leaving 18 bases between them. From germline, CDR1 is SGHAT and CDR2 FQNNGV. The CDR3 is 15 residues long.

The V call is TRBV5-1, the J call TRBJ1-2, with D possibly TRBD1 on 6 matching bases. Germline values: CDR1 SGHRS, CDR2 YFSETQ. The CDR3 contains 14 residues. The V gene lost 4 bases and the J gene lost 3 bases, with 13 bases spanning the gap. CDR3 sequence reads: CASSPPGTYYGYTF. In DNA, the CDR3 is TGCGCCAGCAGCCCGCCCGGGACATACTATGGCTACACCTTC.

The rearrangement links TRBV3-1 (or the pseudogene TRBV3-2) to TRBJ1-6, with 7 bases that match TRBD1. Unmatched junction bases numbered 5, after V lost 4 bases and J lost 8 bases. Per germline, CDR1 LGHDT and CDR2 YNNKEL (reference sequence). The CDR3 spans 14 residues. CDR3 loop: CASSRTGTDSPLHF. The CDR3 nucleotides read TGTGCCAGCAGCCGCACCGGGACAGATTCACCCCTCCACTTT.

The chain's CDR3 is CASSFDTGAPYEQYF. The CDR3 nucleotides are TGTGCCAGCAGCTTTGACACAGGTGCCCCCTACGAGCAGTACTTC. The chain carries TRBV11-2 and TRBJ2-7, with a weak D call TRBD1 (5 bases). V lost 3 bases, J lost 2 bases, and 14 bases lay in between. The CDR3 totals 15 residues. Germline loops: CDR1 SGHAT, CDR2 FQNNGV.

V gene TRBV2 combines with J gene TRBJ2-2; D not resolved. The CDR3 runs 14 residues. Germline CDR1 reads SNHLY; CDR2 reads FYNNEI. Trimming removed 2 bases from V and 4 bases from J, with 8 bases in between. CDR3 sequence reads: CASSEPRSTGELFF. The CDR3 bases are TGTGCCAGCAGTGAACCCAGATCCACCGGGGAGCTGTTTTTT.

The chain employs TRBV24-1 and TRBJ1-5, with D unclear. The germline gives CDR1 KGHDR, CDR2 SFDVKD. Deletions cut 4 bases from V and 11 bases from J, with 11 bases between. This CDR3 contains 12 residues. CDR3 sequence reads: CATSDPVAAQHF. The DNA of the CDR3 is TGTGCCACCAGTGACCCCGTTGCGGCCCAGCATTTT.